This entry describes one T cell receptor (beta chain). Its antigen has not been determined. The CDR3 end lies 3 residues beyond the end of the read and is filled in from the germline J gene. Using the immunoSEQ assay, multiplex PCR amplified TCR beta CDR3 regions from an average of 1200 ng of genomic DNA per sample. Primer bias was corrected in the assay by using a complete synthetic TCR repertoire to establish an amplification baseline. The amplicons were sequenced on the Illumina platform. For the original study's pipeline: Sequences were error-corrected by clustering with frequency ratios and a modified nearest-neighbor algorithm, then analyzed in the immunoSEQ Analyzer with IMGT gene definitions. At each rarefaction depth, TCR richness and evenness were averaged over 20 rarefaction repeats, and samples with fewer sequences than the depth were excluded. Wilcoxon rank sum tests with FDR correction were used to compare V, D and J gene relative abundances between the groups. For the blinded duplicates, the intraclass correlation was nearly 96% for TCR richness and averaged about 76% across roughly 65 gene segments. Entries here come from immuneACCESS through TCRdb and include only in-frame sequences with V and J called. Some clones fail to appear in such tables; in the studies checked, an unresolved V gene covers under half of the shortfall, and the cause of the remainder is unknown. The V and J calls and the clone size are those of that table, but D and trimming were determined from the DNA. This sample's records show 40,000 to 55,000 clones. 0.95% to 1.5% of the sample is in the top ten clones.

Every participant had a single incident cervical HPV16 infection, and women with prevalent HPV16 infections were excluded. Cervical HPV DNA was detected by MY09/MY11 PCR, and genotyping was performed by dot-blot hybridization. Fifteen mL of heparinized blood were centrifuged, and the buffy coat was aliquoted, frozen at -30°C, then stored at -80°C. QIAGEN kits were used to extract genomic DNA from buffy coat specimens. The sample belongs to a study of T cells in women clearing cervical HPV infection (dated by TCRdb to the late 2010s). In terms of the full investigation: Cases were roughly 23 women with histologically confirmed HPV16-related CIN3 or worse, including a couple of invasive cancers. The controls were around 26 women whose single incident HPV16 infection cleared within 12 months with no development of precancer or cancer. Case blood was taken at the visit when the lesion was first identified, whereas control blood was taken when infection was no longer detected. Among cases, blood sampling came a median of roughly 150 days after lesion detection, with an interquartile range of about 80 to 220 days. HLA typing was available for only a few women, so HLA type could not be excluded as a confounder. An exploratory proof-of-principle case-control study, nested within the Guanacaste HPV Natural History Study in Costa Rica, was conducted to compare TCR repertoires across cervical HPV16 outcomes. Cases and controls were matched on year of sample collection and on age within five years. Cases had a median age of almost 35 years compared with 38 for controls, and baseline characteristics showed no significant differences between the groups. The parent cohort enrolled 10,049 women aged 18 or older in Guanacaste, Costa Rica, during about 1992 to 1995 and followed them for roughly seven years. Five blinded duplicates per group were added as quality controls, so that about 60 samples were obtained: around 50 participants and around 10 replicates.

The junction carries 13 bases between V and J, which are trimmed by 5 bases and 2 bases respectively. The germline V gene encodes CDR1 MNHGY and CDR2 SVAAGI. The CDR3 numbers 15 residues from cysteine through phenylalanine. Of the CDR3's DNA, 36 bases were read; they are in frame from base 1. The study at large found these results: Because of the cross-sectional design, the study could not determine whether the associations came before infection or resulted from infection, and neither effector/memory subsets nor HPV-specific T cells were isolated. TCR repertoire richness was significantly higher in CIN3+ cases than in controls across sequencing depths, while evenness did not differ. Because T-cell numbers per sample were unknown, differences in richness could reflect varying T-cell content rather than repertoire biology. Random forest classifiers combining richness and V gene abundances distinguished cases from controls with an estimated AUC of more than 0.75. Cases had lower TRBV6-7 relative abundance than controls (around 0.11% versus 0.15%; Bonferroni P = 0.0008).

The TCR comes from a woman aged 18-70 years with a cervical HPV16 infection that either progressed to CIN3+ or cleared (not recorded which). Recombination connected TRBV6-9 to TRBJ2-1; matching of 6 bases hints at TRBD1 as the D gene. Sequenced material: blood buffy coat. CDR3 bases read: TGTGCCAGCAGTGCCAGGGGTATAACCTACAATGAG. Its product reads: CASSARGITYNE. The CDR3 in full is CASSARGITYNEQFF.